A single TCR beta chain is shown here with its context. Germline lookup yields CDR1 MNHNS and CDR2 SASEGT. V shed 10 bases, J shed 4 bases, and the junction held 13 bases outside the gene matches. This CDR3 contains 15 residues. The sample comes from a study of neoadjuvant anti-PD-1 for oral cavity cancer. Sequenced by immunoSEQ multiplex PCR; TCRdb stores in-frame clones only, minus some. The sample includes about 14,000 clones, around 75% seen only once; the top ten take less than 3.5%. The TCR originated in a person between 35 and 79 years old with oral cavity squamous cell carcinoma. This rearrangement joins TRBV6-1 to TRBJ2-3; 8 bases fit TRBD1. This material consisted of PBMCs, taken before nivolumab (anti-PD-1) treatment. The CDR3: CATNSPGQGSDTQYF. CDR3 in DNA: TGTGCCACCAATTCCCCAGGACAGGGTTCAGATACGCAGTATTTT.